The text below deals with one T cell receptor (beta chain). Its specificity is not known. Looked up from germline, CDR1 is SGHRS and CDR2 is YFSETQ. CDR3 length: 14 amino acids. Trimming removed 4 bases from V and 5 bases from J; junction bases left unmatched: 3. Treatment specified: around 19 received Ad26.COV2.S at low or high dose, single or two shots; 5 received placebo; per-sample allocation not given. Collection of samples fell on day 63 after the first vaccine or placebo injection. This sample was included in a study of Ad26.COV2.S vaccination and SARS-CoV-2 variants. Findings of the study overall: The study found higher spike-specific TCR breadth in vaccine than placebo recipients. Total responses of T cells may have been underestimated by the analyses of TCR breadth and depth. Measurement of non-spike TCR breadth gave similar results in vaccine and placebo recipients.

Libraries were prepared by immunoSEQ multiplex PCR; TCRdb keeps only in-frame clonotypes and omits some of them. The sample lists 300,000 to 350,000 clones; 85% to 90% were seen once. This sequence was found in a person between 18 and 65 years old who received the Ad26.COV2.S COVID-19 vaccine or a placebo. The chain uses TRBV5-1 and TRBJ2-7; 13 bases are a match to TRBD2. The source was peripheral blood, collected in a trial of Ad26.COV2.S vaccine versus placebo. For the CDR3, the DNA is TGCGCCAGCAGCACCGGACTAGCGGGAGACGAGCAGTACTTC. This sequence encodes CASSTGLAGDEQYF.